This T cell receptor (beta chain) was obtained from a study of siplizumab effects on memory and regulatory T cells. Study results and limitations: For siplizumab cultures, the suppressive function of their proliferating Tregs was not confirmed. Some alloreactive sequences were traceable to unstimulated CD4+ memory cells, and siplizumab significantly reduced them. Naive T cells seemed more diverse than memory cells and seemed major alloresponse contributors.

Per-sample assaying covered roughly 100,000 TCR templates. Clones were sequenced by immunoSEQ multiplex PCR, and TCRdb holds only the in-frame ones, with some missing. The sample yields approximately 75,000 clones, just over 90% seen once. With respect to this clone: Its cognate antigen is unknown.

Germline loops: CDR1 MGHRA, CDR2 YSYEKL. The CDR3 runs to 11 residues. The ends were cut back, 3 bases at V and 5 bases at J, with 3 bases in the middle. The receptor's source is a human donor in good health. This rearrangement joins TRBV4-1 to TRBJ2-3; D ambiguous. Sequencing used CD8+ T cells sorted from blood. CDR3 sequence (DNA): TGCGCCAGCAGCCAGGTAGATACGCAGTATTTT. Translating gives CASSQVDTQYF.